This is a list of T cell receptor beta chains from one sample in a study of T cell changes during pregnancy in multiple sclerosis. Sequencing was performed with immunoSEQ multiplex PCR; in TCRdb, only in-frame clones are kept and a portion is missing. The sample has around 53,000 clones, 92% seen once. The input for sequencing was CD4+ T cells from peripheral blood mononuclear cells, taken after pregnancy. The receptor set was obtained from a female donor with multiple sclerosis, enrolled in a pregnancy study. CDR3s include the opening cysteine and the closing phenylalanine or tryptophan. Fields, in order: D gene, J gene, V gene, clone size, CDR3 DNA, CDR3 protein. The D gene is left open where the match is weak. Where a row states a size, it is once, few, many or the class of an expanded clone; other rows omit it.

>.|TRBJ2-1|TRBV9|.
TGTGCCAGCAGCGCTACCTACAATGAGCAGTTCTTC
CASSATYNEQFF
>.|TRBJ2-2|TRBV18|.
TGTGCCAGCTCACCACCGTATTACACCGGGGAGCTGTTTTTT
CASSPPYYTGELFF
>.|TRBJ1-1|TRBV7-9|.
TGTGCCAGCAGCTTACAGGGGAGTAACACTGAAGCTTTCTTT
CASSLQGSNTEAFF
>.|TRBJ1-1|TRBV6-5|.
TGTGCCAGCACGACGGGGAGGGGAGAAGCTTTCTTT
CASTTGRGEAFF
>TRBD1|TRBJ1-1|TRBV7-2|.
TGTGCCAGCAGCGCGACAGGGGGCCCTGAAGCTTTCTTT
CASSATGGPEAFF
>.|TRBJ1-3|TRBV4-3|.
TGCGCCAGCAGCCAAGTGACAGGCCTGAGCTCTGGAAACACCATATATTTT
CASSQVTGLSSGNTIYF
>.|TRBJ1-4|TRBV30|.
TGTGCCTGGAGTTGGGGGGTCACTGAAAAACTGTTTTTT
CAWSWGVTEKLFF
>.|TRBJ2-1|TRBV12-5|.
TGTGCTAGTGGTTTAAGGGACATCTACAATGAGCAGTTCTTC
CASGLRDIYNEQFF
>TRBD1|TRBJ1-4|TRBV6-5|.
TGTGCCAGCAGCCTTACAGGGGGTGACAATGAAAAACTGTTTTTT
CASSLTGGDNEKLFF
>TRBD2|TRBJ2-1|TRBV9|.
TGTGCCAGCAGCGTGGGGCCAGCGGGGGGGTACAATGAGCAGTTCTTC
CASSVGPAGGYNEQFF
>TRBD2|TRBJ2-1|TRBV6-5|.
TGTGCCAGCAGTTTTAGACTAGCGGGGGGGAACAATGAGCAGTTCTTC
CASSFRLAGGNNEQFF
>.|TRBJ2-1|TRBV15|few
TGTGCCACCAGCGAAACGCTCGGCAATGAGCAGTTCTTC
CATSETLGNEQFF
>.|TRBJ2-7|TRBV4-3|.
TGCGCCAGCAGCCAATTAAGAGGGAGCTACGAGCAGTACTTC
CASSQLRGSYEQYF
>.|TRBJ1-5|TRBV19|.
TGTGCCAGTAGTCTCCACAGGGAGAATCAGCCCCAGCATTTT
CASSLHRENQPQHF
>TRBD1|TRBJ1-2|TRBV11-2|.
TGTGCCAGCGGACAGGGTCTCTATGGCTACACCTTC
CASGQGLYGYTF
>.|TRBJ1-1|TRBV6-5|.
TGTGCCAGCATTGGCAGGAACACTGAAGCTTTCTTT
CASIGRNTEAFF
>.|TRBJ1-2|TRBV29-1|.
TGCAGCGTTGGGGGTGGACAGCCCCCCTATGGCTACACCTTC
CSVGGGQPPYGYTF
>TRBD1|TRBJ1-2|TRBV19|few
TGTGCCAGTAGTATTACCTTCAGGGGGCCAGTCTATGGCTACACCTTC
CASSITFRGPVYGYTF
>TRBD2|TRBJ2-3|TRBV25-1|.
TGTGCCACCGGGAGGCAGGGCCTTTATACGCAGTATTTT
CATGRQGLYTQYF
>.|TRBJ2-7|TRBV11-3|.
TGTGCCAGCAGCTTAGAACCCAGGGGCTCCTACGAGCAGTACTTC
CASSLEPRGSYEQYF
>TRBD1|TRBJ2-3|TRBV2|.
TGTGCCAGCGAGAGGGGCAGGGGGACAGATACGCAGTATTTT
CASERGRGTDTQYF
>.|TRBJ2-7|TRBV30|.
TGTGCCTGGGGCTCCGACGGGTACGAGCAGTACTTC
CAWGSDGYEQYF
>.|TRBJ1-2|TRBV4-2|.
TGTGCCAGCAGCCATAGGAAGGATCGGGGGAATATCTATGGCTACACCTTC
CASSHRKDRGNIYGYTF
>.|TRBJ1-1|TRBV5-1|.
TGCGCCAGCAGCTTGGTCTTCGGTAGAGGGACTGAAGCTTTCTTT
CASSLVFGRGTEAFF
>TRBD2|TRBJ2-7|TRBV7-2|.
TGTGCCAGCTCTTCCTTCAGCGGGGCCAGCTACGAGCAGTACTTC
CASSSFSGASYEQYF
>TRBD1|TRBJ1-2|TRBV18|once
TGTGCCAGCTCAAGCTCAGGGGGCAACTATGGCTACACCTTC
CASSSSGGNYGYTF
>TRBD1|TRBJ1-1|TRBV5-1|.
TGCGCCAGCAGCCCCGGACAGGTGATGAACACTGAAGCTTTCTTT
CASSPGQVMNTEAFF
>TRBD2|TRBJ2-5|TRBV11-2|.
TGTGCCAGCAGCTTATTAGCGGGGGGGCTGGGAGAGACCCAGTACTTC
CASSLLAGGLGETQYF
>TRBD1|TRBJ1-2|TRBV4-1|.
TGCGCCAGCAGCCAGGCCGGGACAGGGATCCATCGCTACACCTTC
CASSQAGTGIHRYTF
>TRBD1|TRBJ2-7|TRBV18|.
TGTGCCAGCTCCCCCGGGACAGGCACCCCCGAGCAGTACTTC
CASSPGTGTPEQYF
>.|TRBJ1-4|TRBV4-1|.
TGCGCCAGCAGCCCGAGCAGGGTGGAAAAACTGTTTTTT
CASSPSRVEKLFF
>.|TRBJ1-2|TRBV7-2|few
TGTGCCAGCAGCTCACCCGACAGCCGCGATGGCTACACCTTC
CASSSPDSRDGYTF
>TRBD1|TRBJ1-4|TRBV6-5|once
TGTGCCAGCAGTCAGTACTTAGACAGGGTTGGAAAACTGTTTTTT
CASSQYLDRVGKLFF
>TRBD2|TRBJ2-3|TRBV29-1|.
TGCAGCGTCCCTACCCGGACTAGCGGGGATGGGGGGTTT
CSVPTRTSGDGGF
>TRBD1|TRBJ2-7|TRBV9|.
TGTGCCAGCAGCGTAGCTTCTCGGGACAGACTCATCCATCTCTCCTACGAGCAGTACTTC
CASSVASRDRLIHLSYEQYF
>.|TRBJ1-3|TRBV6-5|.
TGTGCCAGCAGAGGACAGCTTAACTCTGGAAACACCATATATTTT
CASRGQLNSGNTIYF
>TRBD1|TRBJ1-1|TRBV19|few
TGTGCCAGTAGCAACAACAGGGGATCGGGTACTGAAGCTTTCTTT
CASSNNRGSGTEAFF
>.|TRBJ1-2|TRBV29-1|.
TGCAGCGTTGGGGGGCTGGGGATAATCTATGGCTACACCTTC
CSVGGLGIIYGYTF
>TRBD1|TRBJ2-2|TRBV29-1|.
TGCAGCGTTCCGGCAGGGGGAACCGGGGAGCTGTTTTTT
CSVPAGGTGELFF
>TRBD1|TRBJ1-1|TRBV19|.
TGTGCCAGTAGTATAGGACCGGGACAGATCACTGAAGCTTTCTTT
CASSIGPGQITEAFF